This T cell receptor beta chain is from a study of blood T cells in healthy people across ages. Germline CDR1 SQVTM, CDR2 ANQGSEA. V shed 0 bases and J shed 3 bases, with 9 bases lying between them. The CDR3 spans 13 residues. Then a second PCR, running about 7 to 11 cycles, was carried out with a sample-barcoded 5' primer and a J-beta primer mix. TCRdb recomputed calls from the 5' RACE reads with MiXCR, one row per CDR3 protein. The data show 270,000 or so distinct CDR3 sequences, about 25% seen once. The chain employs TRBV29-1 and TRBJ2-7; D is perhaps TRBD1 (6 bases). The sequenced sample consisted of blood. The origin of this receptor is a woman aged 70-85 years in good health. The CDR3 DNA is TGCAGCGTTGAAGAGACAGGCAACTACGAGCAGTACTTC. Encoded protein: CSVEETGNYEQYF.